These 5 T cell receptor beta chains were all obtained from the same sample, sequenced in a study of blood T cells in healthy people across ages. The use of a sample-barcoded 5' primer and a J-beta primer mix characterized a second PCR of about 7 to 12 cycles. Each CDR3 protein gets one entry after TCRdb re-called the 5' RACE reads with MiXCR. Of about 400,000 distinct CDR3 sequences listed, roughly half are singletons. Sequencing was performed on blood. These receptors originate from a man aged 60-69 years in good health.

This chain links TRBV29-1 with TRBJ2-4; D is possibly TRBD2 (7 bases). Germline-derived CDR1 and CDR2 are SQVTM and ANQGSEA. V was pared by 7 bases and J by 0 bases, with 13 bases between. This CDR3 contains 14 residues. The CDR3 bases are TGCAGCGCCGAGGGGGGGCTAGCCAAAAACATTCAGTACTTC. Its protein is CSAEGGLAKNIQYF.

The chain recombines TRBV20-1 with TRBJ1-6; TRBD1 matches 8 bases. CDR1 is DFQATT and CDR2 is SNEGSKA in the germline V gene (reference sequence). The CDR3 loop spans 17 amino acids. The J segment lost 8 bases and the V segment lost 4 bases, leaving 16 bases of the junction unmatched. This CDR3 is CSANSWRTGWIDSPLHF. The CDR3 DNA is TGCAGTGCTAACTCCTGGAGGACAGGGTGGATTGATTCACCCCTCCACTTT.

This clonotype was recorded a few times. This rearrangement joins TRBV18 to TRBJ1-4, with 9 bases lining up with TRBD1. V shed 3 bases and J 7 bases; nucleotides not matched to a gene: 6. The CDR3 extends over 15 amino acids. Germline assignment: CDR1 KGHSH and CDR2 LQKENI. As DNA, the CDR3 is TGTGCCAGCTCACCTCACCCGGGACAGGGTGAAAAACTGTTTTTT. Translation: CASSPHPGQGEKLFF. Complete variable domain (other parts from reference TRBV18 and TRBJ1-4): NAGVMQNPRHLVRRRGQEARLRCSPMKGHSHVYWYRQLPEEGLKFMVYLQKENIIDESGMPKERFSAEFPKEGPSILRIQQVVRGDSAAYFCASSPHPGQGEKLFFGSGTQLSVL.

The CDR3 spells CSASRGRRPQHF. The CDR3 nucleotides read TGCAGTGCTTCCAGGGGAAGGCGGCCCCAGCATTTT. This chain joins TRBV20-1 and TRBJ1-5; D is perhaps TRBD1 (6 bases). The V gene's germline CDR1 is DFQATT and CDR2 SNEGSKA (reference sequence). The CDR3 covers 12 residues. The V and J ends lost 5 bases and 9 bases respectively, with 14 bases between them.

The chain employs TRBV10-3 and TRBJ2-7, with 8 bases lining up with TRBD1. V lost 6 bases to trimming and J lost 4 bases; unmatched junction nucleotides: 8. CDR1 and CDR2 from the germline V gene are ENHRY and SYGVKD. CDR3 length: 14 amino acids. Here the CDR3 reads CAISSGQGKYEQYF. The DNA of the CDR3 is TGTGCCATCAGCAGTGGACAGGGAAAATACGAGCAGTACTTC.